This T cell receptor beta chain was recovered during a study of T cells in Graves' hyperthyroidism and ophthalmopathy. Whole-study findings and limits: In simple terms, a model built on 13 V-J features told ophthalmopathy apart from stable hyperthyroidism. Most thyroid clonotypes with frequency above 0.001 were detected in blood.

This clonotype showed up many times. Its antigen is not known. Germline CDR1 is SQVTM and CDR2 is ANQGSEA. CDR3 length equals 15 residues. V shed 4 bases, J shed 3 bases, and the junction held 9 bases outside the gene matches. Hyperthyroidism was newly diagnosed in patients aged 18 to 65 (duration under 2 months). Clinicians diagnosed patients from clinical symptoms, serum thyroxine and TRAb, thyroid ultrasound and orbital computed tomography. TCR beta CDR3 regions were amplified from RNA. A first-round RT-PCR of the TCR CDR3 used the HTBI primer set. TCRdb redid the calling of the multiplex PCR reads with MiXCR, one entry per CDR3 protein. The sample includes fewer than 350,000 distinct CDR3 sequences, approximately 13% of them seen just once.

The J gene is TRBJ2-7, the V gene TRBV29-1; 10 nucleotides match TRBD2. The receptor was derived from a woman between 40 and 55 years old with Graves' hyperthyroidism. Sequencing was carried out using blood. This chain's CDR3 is CSVGSLRTSGYEQYF. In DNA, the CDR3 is TGCAGCGTTGGGAGTCTCAGGACTAGCGGCTACGAGCAGTACTTC.